Shown below are 14 T cell receptor beta chains from a single sample sequenced in a study of shared clonotypes between healthy human individuals (TCRdb year 2020). The library was made by the immunoSEQ multiplex PCR assay. TCRdb carries this immuneACCESS record with in-frame sequences only. Its versions omit some clonotypes, under half of them owing to an unresolved V gene in the studies checked, with the rest unexplained. The sample profile shows some 2,000,000 clones; about 95% of them were found once. More than 0.95% of the sample is in the top ten clones. CD8 naive samples were CD45RO-negative cells positively selected for CCR7, giving a CD45RA+CCR7+ population that excluded TemRA cells. Sample: naive CD8+ T cells sorted from blood. The cell subset or site label here, explained by the study, means: CD45RA+CCR7+. Receptor source: a man aged 18 to 30 in good health.

The rearrangement links TRBV30 to TRBJ2-2; maybe TRBD2 (6 bases). Germline CDR1 is GTSNPN and CDR2 is SVGIG (reference sequence). The CDR3 covers 13 residues. Trimming removed 1 base from V and 7 bases from J, with 10 bases in between. The CDR3 region is CAWSDWEVGELFF. In DNA form, the CDR3 reads TGTGCCTGGAGTGATTGGGAGGTCGGGGAGCTGTTTTTT.

This chain links TRBV9 with TRBJ2-1, with 10 nucleotides matching TRBD2. The germline CDR1 and CDR2 sequences are SGDLS and YYNGEE. V was clipped by 3 bases and J by 2 bases; unmatched bases: 2. The CDR3 extends over 15 amino acids. The CDR3 loop reads CASSEGLAPYNEQFF. In DNA, the CDR3 is TGTGCCAGCAGCGAGGGACTAGCGCCCTACAATGAGCAGTTCTTC.

A note on this clone: In the same sample, other DNA sequences code for this CDR3. The chain uses TRBV18 and TRBJ2-7; TRBD1 aligns across 9 bases. CDR1 is KGHSH, CDR2 LQKENI, per germline. The CDR3 is 15 residues long. V shed 3 bases, J shed 3 bases, and the junction held 6 bases outside the gene matches. The CDR3 sequence is CASSPPGTGIYEQYF. The CDR3 DNA reads TGTGCCAGCTCACCCCCCGGGACAGGGATCTACGAGCAGTACTTC. Full variable domain (missing parts from reference TRBV18 and TRBJ2-7): NAGVMQNPRHLVRRRGQEARLRCSPMKGHSHVYWYRQLPEEGLKFMVYLQKENIIDESGMPKERFSAEFPKEGPSILRIQQVVRGDSAAYFCASSPPGTGIYEQYFGPGTRLTVT.

The rearrangement uses TRBV4-1 and TRBJ1-1; 9 nucleotides match TRBD1. Germline V gene sequence: CDR1 MGHRA, CDR2 YSYEKL. V trimming: 4 bases; J trimming: 3 bases; junction bases outside the gene matches: 6. The CDR3 has 15 amino acids. CDR3 nucleotide sequence: TGCGCCAGCAGCCCTTGGGACAGGGTGGACACTGAAGCTTTCTTT. Its translation is CASSPWDRVDTEAFF.

The chain joins TRBV5-1 to TRBJ2-6; 8 positions match TRBD1. CDR1 is SGHRS, CDR2 YFSETQ, per germline. Unmatched junction bases numbered 8, after V lost 3 bases and J lost 0 bases. The CDR3 has 18 residues. The CDR3 loop is CASSSGQGPLSGANVLTF. Written as DNA, the CDR3 is TGCGCCAGCAGCTCTGGACAGGGTCCCCTCTCTGGGGCCAACGTCCTGACTTTC.

The CDR3 is CASSQVQGVEKLFF. CDR3 in DNA: TGTGCCAGCAGCCAAGTTCAAGGGGTTGAAAAACTGTTTTTT. The chain joins TRBV14 to TRBJ1-4, with TRBD1 as a possible D gene (5 bases). This CDR3 has 14 residues. V gave up 1 base and J gave up 7 bases, with 10 bases separating them. CDR1 is SGHDN, CDR2 FVKESK, per germline.

This chain uses TRBV9 with TRBJ2-2; maybe TRBD2 (5 bases). The CDR3 totals 13 residues. Germline assignment: CDR1 SGDLS and CDR2 YYNGEE. Trimming took off 4 bases at V and 6 bases at J, with 10 bases between the two ends. The CDR3 DNA sequence: TGTGCCAGCAGCTTCAACGGGGCCGGGGAGCTGTTTTTT. This sequence encodes CASSFNGAGELFF.

This clone was found a few times. V usage is TRBV4-1 and J usage is TRBJ2-1; 7 bases agree with TRBD1. V shed 2 bases and J 7 bases; nucleotides not matched to a gene: 2. This CDR3 has 13 amino acids. Germline CDR1 and CDR2: MGHRA and YSYEKL. The CDR3 sequence: CASSQFRGNEQFF. The CDR3 region has the DNA TGCGCCAGCAGCCAATTCAGGGGGAATGAGCAGTTCTTC.

The rearrangement joins TRBV27 to TRBJ2-7; the match to TRBD1 covers 10 bases. V lost 6 bases and J lost 2; bases outside the gene matches: 10. From germline, CDR1 is MNHEY and CDR2 SMNVEV (reference sequence). This CDR3 is built from 16 residues. CDR3 in amino acids: CASSSKSGTGAYEQYF. CDR3 DNA sequence: TGTGCCAGCAGCTCCAAATCCGGGACAGGGGCCTACGAGCAGTACTTC.

The rearrangement joins TRBV28 to TRBJ2-7; D is ambiguous. CDR3 length: 11 residues. Germline values: CDR1 MDHEN, CDR2 SYDVKM. V was shortened by 2 bases and J by 6 bases, with 5 bases between the two germline ends. CDR3 nucleotides: TGTGCCAGCAGTTTAGGGTCCGAGCAGTACTTC. Its translation: CASSLGSEQYF.

The V and J genes are TRBV6-1 and TRBJ2-7; weak D call: TRBD2 (6 bases). Trimming pared 0 bases from V and 1 base from J, leaving 10 bases between. Per the germline V gene, CDR1 is MNHNS and CDR2 is SASEGT. The CDR3 covers 15 residues. CDR3 DNA: TGTGCCAGCAGTGAAGCGGCGGGGCAGTCCTACGAGCAGTACTTC. Translating gives CASSEAAGQSYEQYF.

The J gene is TRBJ2-1, the V gene TRBV6-5; the D gene could be TRBD1 or TRBD2 (5 bases each). CDR1 and CDR2 from the germline V gene are MNHEY and SVGAGI. V gave up 4 bases and J gave up 4 bases, with 11 bases separating them. The CDR3 has 14 amino acids. The CDR3 DNA follows: TGTGCCAGCAGTTGGGACGGACTGTACAATGAGCAGTTCTTC. As protein: CASSWDGLYNEQFF.

In its sample, this clone was seen once. The chain uses TRBV19 and TRBJ1-5; D remains unclear. Germline loops: CDR1 LNHDA, CDR2 SQIVND (reference sequence). The ends were cut back, 3 bases at V and 2 bases at J, with 14 bases in the middle. The CDR3 length is 16 residues. The CDR3 nucleotides read TGTGCCAGTAGTATTGGATCAGTCGGGGGCAATCAGCCCCAGCATTTT. This gives the protein CASSIGSVGGNQPQHF.

The V call is TRBV6-5, the J call TRBJ2-7, with D maybe TRBD2 (5 bases). The germline V gene encodes CDR1 MNHEY and CDR2 SVGAGI. CDR3 length: 15 residues. V shed 5 bases and J shed 5 bases, with 19 bases lying between them. In DNA, the CDR3 is TGTGCCAGCAGTCGAACGGACGGCACCGGGAACGAGCAGTACTTC. Translation gives CASSRTDGTGNEQYF.